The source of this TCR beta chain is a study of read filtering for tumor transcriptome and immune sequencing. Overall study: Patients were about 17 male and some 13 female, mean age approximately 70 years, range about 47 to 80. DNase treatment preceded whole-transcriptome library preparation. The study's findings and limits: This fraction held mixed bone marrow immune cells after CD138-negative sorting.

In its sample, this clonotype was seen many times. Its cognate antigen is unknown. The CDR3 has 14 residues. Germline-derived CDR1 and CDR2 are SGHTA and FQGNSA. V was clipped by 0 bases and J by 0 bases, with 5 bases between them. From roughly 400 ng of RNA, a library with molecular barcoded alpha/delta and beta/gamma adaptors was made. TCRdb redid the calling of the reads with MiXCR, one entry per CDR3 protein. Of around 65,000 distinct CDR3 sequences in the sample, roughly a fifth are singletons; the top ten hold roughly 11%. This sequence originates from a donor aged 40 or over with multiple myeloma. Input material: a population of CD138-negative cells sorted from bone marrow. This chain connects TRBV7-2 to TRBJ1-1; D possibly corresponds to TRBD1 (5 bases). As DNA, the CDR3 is TGTGCCAGCAGCTTAGCAGGGGTGAACACTGAAGCTTTCTTT. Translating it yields CASSLAGVNTEAFF.